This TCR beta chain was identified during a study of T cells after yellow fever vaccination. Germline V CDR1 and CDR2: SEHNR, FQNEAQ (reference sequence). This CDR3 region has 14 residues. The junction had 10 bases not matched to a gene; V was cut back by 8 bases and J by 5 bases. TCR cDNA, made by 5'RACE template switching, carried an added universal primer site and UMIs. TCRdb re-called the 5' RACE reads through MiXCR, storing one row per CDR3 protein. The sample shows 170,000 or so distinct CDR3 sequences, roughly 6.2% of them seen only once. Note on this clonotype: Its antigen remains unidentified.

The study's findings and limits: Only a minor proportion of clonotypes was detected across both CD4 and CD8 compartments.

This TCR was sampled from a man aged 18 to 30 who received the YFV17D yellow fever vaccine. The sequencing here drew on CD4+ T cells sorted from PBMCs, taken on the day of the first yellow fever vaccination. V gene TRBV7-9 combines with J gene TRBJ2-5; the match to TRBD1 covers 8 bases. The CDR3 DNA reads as TGTGCCAGCTCCGAGGACAGGGTAATGGAGACCCAGTACTTC. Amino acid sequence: CASSEDRVMETQYF.